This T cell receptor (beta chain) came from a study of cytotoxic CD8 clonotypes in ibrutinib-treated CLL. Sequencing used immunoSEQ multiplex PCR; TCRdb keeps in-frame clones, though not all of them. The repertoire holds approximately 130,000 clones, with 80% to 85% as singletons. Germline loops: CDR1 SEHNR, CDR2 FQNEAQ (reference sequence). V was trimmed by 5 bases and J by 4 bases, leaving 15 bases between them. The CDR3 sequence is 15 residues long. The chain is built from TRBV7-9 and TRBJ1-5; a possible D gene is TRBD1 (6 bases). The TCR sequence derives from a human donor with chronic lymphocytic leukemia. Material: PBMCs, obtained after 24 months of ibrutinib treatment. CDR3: CASSDTGHRNQPQHF. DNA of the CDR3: TGTGCCAGCAGCGATACAGGGCACCGTAATCAGCCCCAGCATTTT.